The sequence of this T cell receptor beta chain was determined in a study of T cells after yellow fever vaccination. The length of the CDR3 is 17 residues. To note about this clonotype: Antigen specificity is unknown.

TCRdb reprocessed the 5' RACE reads with MiXCR, giving one entry per CDR3 protein. Counted here are about 630,000 distinct CDR3 sequences, 9% to 15% occurring once; the ten biggest clones make up 14% to 15%. Study results and limitations: The study noted that FACS-sorted repertoires could contain abundant clonotypes contaminating from the bulk population. Just a small share of clonotypes turned up in the CD4 compartment as well as the CD8 compartment.

This receptor was obtained from a young man who received the YFV17D yellow fever vaccine. This chain connects TRBV21-1 to TRBJ2-3; the table gives TRBD2 as D, unverified against the DNA. TRBV21-1 counts as a pseudogene. The material was PBMCs, obtained on the day of the yellow fever booster vaccination. CDR3 sequence reads: CASSKKRRQASTDTQYF. Written as DNA, the CDR3 is TGTGCCAGCAGCAAAAAGCGGAGGCAGGCTAGCACAGATACGCAGTATTTT.